In its sample, the clone carrying this T cell receptor (beta chain) was seen a few times. Antigen specificity is unknown. The investigators amplified TCR beta CDR3 regions from RNA transcripts. When the TCR CDR3 underwent first-round RT-PCR, the HTBI primer set was used. TCRdb re-derived calls from the multiplex PCR reads in MiXCR, one entry per CDR3 protein. In the table there are about 400,000 distinct CDR3 sequences, approximately 15% of which are singletons. This record comes from a study of T cells in Graves' hyperthyroidism and ophthalmopathy. Unmatched junction bases numbered 10, after V lost 2 bases and J lost 9 bases. CDR1 SGHTA and CDR2 FQGNSA come from the germline V gene. This CDR3 is built from 16 residues. No ophthalmopathy progression within 18 months constituted stable Graves' hyperthyroidism. Whole-study findings and limits: Clonotypes that were expanded in thyroid above 0.001 mostly appeared in blood too.

This chain links TRBV7-2 with TRBJ1-6; 7 nucleotides line up with TRBD1. The receptor was isolated from a woman aged 18-30 years with Graves' hyperthyroidism. Material for sequencing was blood. Here the CDR3 reads CASSLNGRGPGSPLHF. In DNA, the CDR3 is TGTGCCAGCAGCTTAAATGGAAGGGGGCCGGGTTCACCCCTCCACTTT.